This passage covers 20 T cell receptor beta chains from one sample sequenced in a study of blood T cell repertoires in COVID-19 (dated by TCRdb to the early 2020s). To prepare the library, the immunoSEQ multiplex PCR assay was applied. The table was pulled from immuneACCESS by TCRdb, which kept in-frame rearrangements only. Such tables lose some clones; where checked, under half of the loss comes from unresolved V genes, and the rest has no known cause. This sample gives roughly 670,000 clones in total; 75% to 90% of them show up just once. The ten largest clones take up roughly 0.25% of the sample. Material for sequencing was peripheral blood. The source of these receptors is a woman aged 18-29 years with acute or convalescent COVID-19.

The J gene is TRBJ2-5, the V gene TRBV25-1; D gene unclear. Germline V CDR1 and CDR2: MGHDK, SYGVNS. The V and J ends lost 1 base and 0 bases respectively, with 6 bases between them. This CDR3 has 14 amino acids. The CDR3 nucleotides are TGTGCCAGCAGTGAATTGAGAAACCAAGAGACCCAGTACTTC. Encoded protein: CASSELRNQETQYF.

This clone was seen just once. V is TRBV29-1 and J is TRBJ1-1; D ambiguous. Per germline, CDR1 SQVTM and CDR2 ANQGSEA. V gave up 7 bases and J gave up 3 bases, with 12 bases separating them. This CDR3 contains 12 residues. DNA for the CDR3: TGCAGCGGGGCCACGACGGACACTGAAGCTTTCTTT. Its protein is CSGATTDTEAFF.

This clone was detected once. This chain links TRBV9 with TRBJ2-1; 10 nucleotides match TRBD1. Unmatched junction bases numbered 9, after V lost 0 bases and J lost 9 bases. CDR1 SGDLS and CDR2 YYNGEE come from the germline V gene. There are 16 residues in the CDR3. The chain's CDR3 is CASSVAWGQGTREQFF. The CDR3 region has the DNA TGTGCCAGCAGCGTAGCTTGGGGACAGGGGACGCGTGAGCAGTTCTTC.

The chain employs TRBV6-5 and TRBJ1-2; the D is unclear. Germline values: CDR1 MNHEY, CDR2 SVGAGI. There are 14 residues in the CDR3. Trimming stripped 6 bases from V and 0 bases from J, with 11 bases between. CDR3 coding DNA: TGTGCCAGCAGGGGAGCAGGCACTAACTATGGCTACACCTTC. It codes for CASRGAGTNYGYTF.

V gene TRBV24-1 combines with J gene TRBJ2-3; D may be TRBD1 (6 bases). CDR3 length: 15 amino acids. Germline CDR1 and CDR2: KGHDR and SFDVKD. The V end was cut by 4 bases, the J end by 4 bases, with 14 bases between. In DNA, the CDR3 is TGTGCCACCAGTGAACCCAAACAGGGATCAGATACGCAGTATTTT. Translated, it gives CATSEPKQGSDTQYF.

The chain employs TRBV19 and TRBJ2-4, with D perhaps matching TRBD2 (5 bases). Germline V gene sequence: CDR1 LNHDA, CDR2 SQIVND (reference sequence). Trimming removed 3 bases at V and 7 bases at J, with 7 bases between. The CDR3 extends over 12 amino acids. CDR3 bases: TGTGCCAGTAGTATTGAGCGGAACATTCAGTACTTC. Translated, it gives CASSIERNIQYF.

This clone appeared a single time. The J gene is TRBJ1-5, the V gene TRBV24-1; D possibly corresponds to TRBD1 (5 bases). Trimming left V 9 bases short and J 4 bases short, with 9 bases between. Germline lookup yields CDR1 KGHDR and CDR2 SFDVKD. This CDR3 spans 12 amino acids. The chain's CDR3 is CATAGENQPQHF. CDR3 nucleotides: TGTGCCACCGCGGGGGAAAATCAGCCCCAGCATTTT.

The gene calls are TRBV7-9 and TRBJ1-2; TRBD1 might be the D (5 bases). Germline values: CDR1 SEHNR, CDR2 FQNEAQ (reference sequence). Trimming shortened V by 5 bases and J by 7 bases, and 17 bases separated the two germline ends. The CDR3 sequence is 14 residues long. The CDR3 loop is CASSPHLGASGYTF. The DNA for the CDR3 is TGTGCCAGCAGCCCTCACCTAGGGGCATCTGGCTACACCTTC.

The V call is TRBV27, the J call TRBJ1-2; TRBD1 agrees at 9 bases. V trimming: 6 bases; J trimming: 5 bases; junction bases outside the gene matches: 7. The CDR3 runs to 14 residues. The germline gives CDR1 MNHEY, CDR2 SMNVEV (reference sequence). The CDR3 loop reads CASSQDRGGYGYTF. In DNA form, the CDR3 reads TGTGCCAGCAGCCAAGACAGGGGGGGGTATGGCTACACCTTC.

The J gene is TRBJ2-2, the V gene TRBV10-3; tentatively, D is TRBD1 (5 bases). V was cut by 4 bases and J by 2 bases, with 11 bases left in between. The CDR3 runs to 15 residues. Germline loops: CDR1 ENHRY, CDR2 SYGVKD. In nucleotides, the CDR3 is TGTGCCATCAGTGCCGGACAACCCAACACCGGGGAGCTGTTTTTT. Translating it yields CAISAGQPNTGELFF.

This chain's CDR3 is CASSSSLERSTNEQFF. In DNA form, the CDR3 reads TGTGCCAGCAGCTCCTCGCTTGAAAGATCTACCAATGAGCAGTTCTTC. V and J are TRBV7-2 and TRBJ2-1; no clear D. CDR1 is SGHTA and CDR2 is FQGNSA in the germline V gene. This CDR3 has 16 amino acids. The germline V and J ends were trimmed by 4 bases and 6 bases, with 19 bases remaining between them.

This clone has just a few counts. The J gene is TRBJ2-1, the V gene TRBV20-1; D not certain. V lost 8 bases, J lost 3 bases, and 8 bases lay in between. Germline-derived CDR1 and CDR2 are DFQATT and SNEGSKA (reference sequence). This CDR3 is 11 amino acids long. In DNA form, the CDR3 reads TGCAGTTCCGGTTACTACAATGAGCAGTTCTTC. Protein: CSSGYYNEQFF.

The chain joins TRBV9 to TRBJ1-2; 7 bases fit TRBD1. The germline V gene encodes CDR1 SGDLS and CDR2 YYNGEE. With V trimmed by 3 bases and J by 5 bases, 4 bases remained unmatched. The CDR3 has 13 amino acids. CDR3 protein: CASSDTGAYGYTF. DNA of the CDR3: TGTGCCAGCAGCGATACAGGGGCGTATGGCTACACCTTC.

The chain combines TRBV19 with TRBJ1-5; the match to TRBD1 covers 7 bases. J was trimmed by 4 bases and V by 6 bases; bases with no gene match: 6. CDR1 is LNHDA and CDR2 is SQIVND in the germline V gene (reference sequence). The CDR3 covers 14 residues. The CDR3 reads CASRGPTGNQPQHF. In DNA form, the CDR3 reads TGTGCCAGTAGGGGCCCGACAGGGAATCAGCCCCAGCATTTT.

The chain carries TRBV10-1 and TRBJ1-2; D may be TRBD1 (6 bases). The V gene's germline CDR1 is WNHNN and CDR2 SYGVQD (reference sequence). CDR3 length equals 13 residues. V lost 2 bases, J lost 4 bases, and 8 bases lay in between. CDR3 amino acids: CASSEGRGYGYTF. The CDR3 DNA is TGCGCCAGCAGTGAGGGCAGGGGCTATGGCTACACCTTC.

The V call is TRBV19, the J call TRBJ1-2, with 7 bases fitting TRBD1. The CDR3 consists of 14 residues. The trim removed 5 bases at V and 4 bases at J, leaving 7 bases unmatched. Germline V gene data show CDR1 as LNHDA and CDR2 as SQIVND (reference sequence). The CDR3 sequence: CASSQGTAVYGYTF. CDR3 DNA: TGTGCCAGTAGTCAAGGGACAGCTGTCTATGGCTACACCTTC.

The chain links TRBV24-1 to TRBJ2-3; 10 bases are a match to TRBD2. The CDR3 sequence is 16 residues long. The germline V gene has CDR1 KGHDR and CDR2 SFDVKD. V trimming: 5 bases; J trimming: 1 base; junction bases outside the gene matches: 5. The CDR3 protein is CATSVGTSGGTDTQYF. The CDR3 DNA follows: TGTGCCACCAGTGTTGGCACTAGCGGGGGCACAGATACGCAGTATTTT.

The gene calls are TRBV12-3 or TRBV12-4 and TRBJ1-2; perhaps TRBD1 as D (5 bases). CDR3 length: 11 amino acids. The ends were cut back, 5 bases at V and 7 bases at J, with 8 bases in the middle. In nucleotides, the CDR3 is TGTGCCAGCAGTCCAGGGTCTGGCTACACCTTC. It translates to CASSPGSGYTF.

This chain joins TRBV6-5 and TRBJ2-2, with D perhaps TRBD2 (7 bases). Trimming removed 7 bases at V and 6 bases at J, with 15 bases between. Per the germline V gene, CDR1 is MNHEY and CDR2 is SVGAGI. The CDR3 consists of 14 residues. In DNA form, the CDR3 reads TGTGCCAGCAAGGAGGGGGGGCGGTCCGGGGAGCTGTTTTTT. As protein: CASKEGGRSGELFF.

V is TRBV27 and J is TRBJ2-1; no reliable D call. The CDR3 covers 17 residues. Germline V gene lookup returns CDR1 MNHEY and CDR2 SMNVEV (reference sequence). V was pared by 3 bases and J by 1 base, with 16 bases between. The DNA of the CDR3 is TGTGCCAGCAGTTTTCGCGTCCTTGACATTTCCTACAATGAGCAGTTCTTC. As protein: CASSFRVLDISYNEQFF.